This T cell receptor beta chain was recovered during a study of technical replicates of blood from several donors. Germline CDR1 is ENHRY and CDR2 is SYGVKD. The V and J ends lost 3 bases and 3 bases respectively, with 12 bases between them. The CDR3 runs to 14 residues. Here immunoSEQ multiplex PCR was the method, and the copy in TCRdb shows in-frame clones only, minus some. The sample contains approximately 70,000 clones, roughly 90% of which appear only once. The rearrangement links TRBV10-3 to TRBJ2-7; D is unclear. The specimen was PBMCs. The receptor was isolated from a human donor in good health. Some clones in this sample may be carry-over from other donors' samples. CDR3 sequence (DNA): TGTGCCATCAGTGATAGAGGTTCCCACTACGAGCAGTACTTC. Encoded protein: CAISDRGSHYEQYF.